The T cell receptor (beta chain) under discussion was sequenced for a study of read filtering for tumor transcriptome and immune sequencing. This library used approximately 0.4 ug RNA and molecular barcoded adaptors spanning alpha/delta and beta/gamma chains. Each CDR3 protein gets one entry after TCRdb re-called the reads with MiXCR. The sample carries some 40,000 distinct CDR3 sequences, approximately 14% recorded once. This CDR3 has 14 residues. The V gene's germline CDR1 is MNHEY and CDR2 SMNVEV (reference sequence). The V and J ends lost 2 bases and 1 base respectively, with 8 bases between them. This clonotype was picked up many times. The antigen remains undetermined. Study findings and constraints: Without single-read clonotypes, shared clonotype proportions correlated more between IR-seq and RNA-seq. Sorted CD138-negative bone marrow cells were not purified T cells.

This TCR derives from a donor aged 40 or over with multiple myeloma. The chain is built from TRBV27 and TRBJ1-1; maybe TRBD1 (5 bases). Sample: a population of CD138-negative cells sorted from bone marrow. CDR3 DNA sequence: TGTGCCAGCAGTTTAATCGACAGGAACACTGAAGCTTTCTTT. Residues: CASSLIDRNTEAFF.